This T cell receptor (beta chain) was captured in a study of blood T cell repertoires in COVID-19 (dated by TCRdb to 2018 to 2020). Study-wide context: The collaborator samples originated in the United States, Italy and Spain and spanned the acute and convalescent phases of COVID-19. Nearly every sample came with metadata listing a de-identified subject ID, COVID-19 status, age in years and sex. The samples were drawn from two sources: the first 160 participants of the ongoing ImmuneRACE study, and 1,000 to 1,500 subjects contributed by 6 global collaborators. The material from the prospective study consisted of cDNA or gDNA derived from T cells, B-cell-depleted T cells, or PBMCs. The dataset comprised deeply sampled blood TCRbeta repertoires from subjects exposed to, actively infected with, or recovered from COVID-19. The repertoires were made available in a free public database intended to serve as a resource for research on the immune response to SARS-CoV-2. Where HLA class I and class II types were available, the types were taken from metadata supplied by the sample provider, not from assay-based typing.

Overall study outcomes, separate from this receptor: The quantity of clinical and demographic metadata differed by source and by participant and was supplied without curation.

TCRbeta CDR3 regions were amplified from genomic DNA using the immunoSEQ Assay, a bias-controlled multiplex PCR. In the source study's methods: The number of nucleated cells in each sample was estimated by amplification of reference gene primers within the assay. Sequence reads were collapsed and filtered to measure the absolute abundance of every unique TCRbeta CDR3 rearrangement. Productive Simpson clonality was computed per sample as the square root of Simpson's diversity index over productive rearrangements. The source is immuneACCESS, and TCRdb retained only in-frame sequences with V and J called. Part of the clones is not carried over; for the studies checked, unresolved V genes explain less than half of this, and the remainder is unexplained. V and J calls and clone size follow that table, whereas D and trimming were derived from the DNA. The sample table holds about 150,000 clones, of which 75% to 90% were seen once. Of the sample, 3.5% to 4.5% falls within the top ten clones.

As concerns this clone: Its antigen remains undetermined. The sample holds no much larger clone one base away, and base qualities are not on file.

Reading from cysteine to phenylalanine, the CDR3 counts 17 amino acids. Left in the record is the CDR3 DNA by itself, 51 bases read in frame from the first base. Taken from the germline V gene (reference sequence), the CDR1 and CDR2 loops are LNHDA and SQIVND. V has 3 bases trimmed and J has 2 bases trimmed; junction bases matching no gene number 7. Enrolling through a virtual design, the prospective study's participants ranged in age from about 18 to 100 years and lived across approximately 25 United States geographic areas. In the prospective study, cohorts were assigned on the basis of participant-reported clinical history obtained from a screening survey and a study questionnaire. Exposed participants had been in contact with someone with a PCR-confirmed or clinician-diagnosed COVID-19 case within 2 weeks of study entry. In the prospective study, whole blood, serum and a nasopharyngeal or oropharyngeal swab were collected from each participant by mobile phlebotomists. Participants in the prospective study had the option to provide additional blood draws and questionnaires over an approximately 2-month period. Blood samples from the prospective study were shipped frozen or at room temperature prior to DNA extraction.

Source material: PBMCs or T cells enriched from blood (not recorded which). The TCR sequence derives from a woman aged 40 to 50 who had been exposed to COVID-19. The chain is encoded by TRBV19 joined to TRBJ2-5; 12 bases in the junction line up with TRBD1. The DNA reads TGTGCCAGTAGTATGGCGGGACAGGGGGCGAAGCAAGAGACCCAGTACTTC. Its translation is CASSMAGQGAKQETQYF.